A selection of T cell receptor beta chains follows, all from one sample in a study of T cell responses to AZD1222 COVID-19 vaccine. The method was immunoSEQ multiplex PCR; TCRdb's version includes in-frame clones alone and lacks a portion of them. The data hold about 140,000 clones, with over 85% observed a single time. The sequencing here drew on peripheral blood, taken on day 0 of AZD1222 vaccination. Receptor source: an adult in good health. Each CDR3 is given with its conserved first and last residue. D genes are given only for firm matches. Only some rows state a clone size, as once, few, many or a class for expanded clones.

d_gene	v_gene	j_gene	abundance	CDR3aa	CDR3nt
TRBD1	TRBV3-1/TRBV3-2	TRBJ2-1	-	CASSQDGDRANEQFF	TGTGCCAGCAGCCAAGATGGGGACAGGGCCAATGAGCAGTTCTTC
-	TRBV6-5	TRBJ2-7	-	CASRGLGVSEQYF	TGTGCCAGCAGGGGATTGGGCGTTAGCGAGCAGTACTTC
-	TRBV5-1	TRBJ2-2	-	CASSSTVGASGELFF	TGCGCCAGCAGCTCCACAGTTGGCGCGAGCGGGGAGCTGTTTTTT
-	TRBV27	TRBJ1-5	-	CASRPRGVNQPQHF	TGTGCCAGCAGGCCACGAGGGGTCAATCAGCCCCAGCATTTT
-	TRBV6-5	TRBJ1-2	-	CASSYGQTGYGYTF	TGTGCCAGCAGTTACGGACAGACCGGCTATGGCTACACCTTC
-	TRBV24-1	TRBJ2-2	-	CAAQQGLGTGELFF	TGTGCCGCACAACAGGGACTTGGTACCGGGGAGCTGTTTTTT
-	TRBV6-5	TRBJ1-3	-	CASRQGNTIYF	TGTGCCAGCAGACAGGGAAACACCATATATTTT
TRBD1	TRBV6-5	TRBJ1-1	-	CASRYGQGRVVSEAFF	TGTGCCAGCAGATACGGACAGGGTCGAGTAGTAAGTGAAGCTTTCTTT
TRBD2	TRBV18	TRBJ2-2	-	CASSPGLAGLVTGELFF	TGTGCCAGCTCACCGGGACTAGCGGGGCTCGTGACCGGGGAGCTGTTTTTT
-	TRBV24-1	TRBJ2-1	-	CATSDPLGGTYNEQFF	TGTGCCACCAGTGACCCCCTTGGGGGTACTTACAATGAGCAGTTCTTC
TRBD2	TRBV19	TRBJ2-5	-	CASSSRSGLALETQYF	TGTGCCAGTAGTTCCCGTTCCGGACTAGCGCTAGAGACCCAGTACTTC
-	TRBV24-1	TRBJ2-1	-	CATSGRGLSGAGYNEQFF	TGTGCCACCAGTGGCAGGGGACTTAGCGGAGCGGGATACAATGAGCAGTTCTTC
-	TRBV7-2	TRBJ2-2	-	CAQEVFPGNTGELFF	TGTGCCCAGGAGGTTTTTCCCGGTAACACCGGGGAGCTGTTTTTT
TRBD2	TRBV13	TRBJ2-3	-	CASSSSGRAVDTQYF	TGTGCCAGCAGCTCTAGCGGGAGGGCCGTAGATACGCAGTATTTT
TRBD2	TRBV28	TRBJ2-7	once	CASNGGGRGSYEQYF	TGTGCCAGCAATGGGGGAGGGCGGGGATCCTACGAGCAGTACTTC
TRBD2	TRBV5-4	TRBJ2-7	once	CASSLPSGRTYYEQYF	TGTGCCAGCAGCTTGCCTAGCGGGAGGACGTACTACGAGCAGTACTTC
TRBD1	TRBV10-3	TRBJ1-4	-	CAISGTGETNEKLFF	TGTGCCATCAGTGGGACAGGGGAAACTAATGAAAAACTGTTTTTT
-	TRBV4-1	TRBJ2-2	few	CASSPGDSTGELFF	TGCGCCAGCAGCCCAGGAGACAGTACCGGGGAGCTGTTTTTT
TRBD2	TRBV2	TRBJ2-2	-	CASSEGASLASGELFF	TGTGCCAGCAGTGAAGGGGCGTCACTAGCGTCCGGGGAGCTGTTTTTT
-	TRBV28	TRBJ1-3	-	CASTVPGNTIYF	TGTGCCAGCACTGTACCGGGGAACACCATATATTTT
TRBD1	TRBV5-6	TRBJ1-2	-	CASSSGTERHYGYTF	TGTGCCAGCAGCTCGGGGACAGAAAGACATTATGGCTACACCTTC
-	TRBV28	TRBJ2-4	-	CASSLLMPDRGIQYF	TGTGCCAGCAGTTTATTGATGCCGGACAGAGGTATTCAGTACTTC
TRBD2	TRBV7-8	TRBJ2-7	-	CASSWTSGASSYEQYF	TGTGCCAGCAGCTGGACTAGCGGGGCGAGCTCCTACGAGCAGTACTTC
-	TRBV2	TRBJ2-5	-	CASNQETQYF	TGTGCCAGCAACCAAGAGACCCAGTACTTC
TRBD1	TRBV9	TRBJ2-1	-	CASSVGTGGLNEQFF	TGTGCCAGCAGCGTCGGGACAGGGGGCCTCAATGAGCAGTTCTTC
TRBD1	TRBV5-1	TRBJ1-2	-	CASSRRRSWDRVDYGYTF	TGCGCCAGCAGCCGGAGGCGGAGTTGGGACAGGGTTGACTATGGCTACACCTTC
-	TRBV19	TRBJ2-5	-	CASSITGTGGTQYF	TGTGCCAGTAGTATCACCGGTACCGGAGGGACCCAGTACTTC
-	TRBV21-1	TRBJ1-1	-	CASSSREVGTEAFF	TGTGCCAGCAGCAGTAGGGAGGTGGGCACTGAAGCTTTCTTT
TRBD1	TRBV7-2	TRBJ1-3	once	CASSLTQGASGNTIYF	TGTGCCAGCAGCTTGACACAGGGGGCGTCTGGAAACACCATATATTTT
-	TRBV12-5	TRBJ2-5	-	CASGPTAQWETQYF	TGTGCTAGTGGTCCCACCGCCCAGTGGGAGACCCAGTACTTC
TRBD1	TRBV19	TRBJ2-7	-	CASSIRDRGIYEQYF	TGTGCCAGTAGTATCCGGGACAGGGGAATCTACGAGCAGTACTTC
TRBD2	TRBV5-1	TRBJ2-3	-	CASSSFPGLSTDTQYF	TGCGCCAGCAGCTCCTTCCCGGGACTAAGCACAGATACGCAGTATTTT
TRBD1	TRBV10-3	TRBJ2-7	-	CAISGTGSYEQYF	TGTGCCATCTCGGGGACAGGGTCCTACGAGCAGTACTTC
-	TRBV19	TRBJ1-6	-	CASSISDSLGSPLHF	TGTGCCAGTAGTATCTCCGACAGCCTGGGGTCACCCCTCCACTTT
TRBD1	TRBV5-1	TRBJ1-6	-	CASSLAGTGGSYNSPLHF	TGCGCCAGCAGCTTGGCCGGGACAGGGGGCTCCTATAATTCACCCCTCCACTTT
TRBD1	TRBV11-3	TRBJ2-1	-	CASSRGRNNEQFF	TGTGCCAGCAGCAGGGGGCGCAACAATGAGCAGTTCTTC
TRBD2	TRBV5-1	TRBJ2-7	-	CASSFGLAGTSYEQYF	TGCGCCAGCAGCTTCGGACTAGCCGGGACCTCCTACGAGCAGTACTTC
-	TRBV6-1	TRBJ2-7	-	CASSERISFEQYF	TGTGCCAGCAGTGAACGGATTTCGTTCGAGCAGTACTTC
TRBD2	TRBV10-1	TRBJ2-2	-	CASSPGGTGELFF	TGCGCCAGCAGCCCGGGGGGCACCGGGGAGCTGTTTTTT
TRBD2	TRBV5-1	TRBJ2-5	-	CASSFPPGGRETQYF	TGCGCCAGCAGCTTCCCCCCGGGGGGAAGAGAGACCCAGTACTTC